The 9 T cell receptor beta chains reported below all come from one sample, sequenced in a study of blood T cell repertoires in COVID-19. Profiling relied on immunoSEQ multiplex PCR, and the TCRdb table lists in-frame clones only, not all of them. Here the sample spans roughly 30,000 clones, around 89% being singletons. The specimen sequenced was peripheral blood. The source is a man between 60 and 70 years old with active COVID-19.

This sequence joins TRBV19 and TRBJ1-5; D is possibly TRBD1 (6 bases). The germline gives CDR1 LNHDA, CDR2 SQIVND (reference sequence). The CDR3 runs 15 residues. The V end was cut by 5 bases, the J end by 5 bases, with 16 bases between. The CDR3 here is CASSRWSRGDQPQHF. CDR3 DNA sequence: TGTGCCAGTAGTCGCTGGAGCAGGGGCGATCAGCCCCAGCATTTT.

DNA of the CDR3: TGTGCCAGCAGCATACAGGGTGAGGGCTACACCTTC. Translating it yields CASSIQGEGYTF. V and J are TRBV2 and TRBJ1-2; a weak D match, TRBD1 (6 bases). The germline gives CDR1 SNHLY, CDR2 FYNNEI. The CDR3 sequence is 12 residues long. V was cut by 6 bases and J by 8 bases, with 13 bases left in between.

The V and J genes are TRBV6-1 and TRBJ2-7; 9 positions match TRBD2. Per germline, CDR1 MNHNS and CDR2 SASEGT. This CDR3 has 15 amino acids. V shed 1 base, J shed 2 bases, and the junction held 3 bases outside the gene matches. DNA for the CDR3: TGTGCCAGCAGTGAAGATGCGGGGGGGCCCTACGAGCAGTACTTC. Protein sequence: CASSEDAGGPYEQYF.

V is TRBV28 and J is TRBJ1-6; D is possibly TRBD1 (6 bases). CDR3 length: 14 amino acids. The V end lost 5 bases, the J end lost 6 bases, and 11 bases lay between the germline ends. Germline CDR1 reads MDHEN; CDR2 reads SYDVKM. The CDR3 DNA reads as TGTGCCAGCAGTCCCCCCAGGGGTAATTCACCCCTCCACTTT. It specifies CASSPPRGNSPLHF.

This chain joins TRBV19 and TRBJ2-7; no clear D. This CDR3 is built from 13 residues. V was pared by 3 bases and J by 2 bases, with 8 bases between. CDR1 is LNHDA and CDR2 is SQIVND in the germline V gene (reference sequence). CDR3 protein: CASSIEFPYEQYF. In DNA, the CDR3 is TGTGCCAGTAGTATTGAGTTCCCCTACGAGCAGTACTTC.

The gene calls are TRBV4-3 and TRBJ2-6; TRBD2 matches at 8 bases. The CDR3 loop spans 16 amino acids. The ends lost 0 bases at V and 3 bases at J; junction bases unmatched: 1. Germline values: CDR1 LGHNA, CDR2 YSLEER. The CDR3 loop is CASSQDAGGGANVLTF. DNA of the CDR3: TGCGCCAGCAGCCAAGATGCGGGGGGTGGGGCCAACGTCCTGACTTTC.

V gene TRBV5-8 combines with J gene TRBJ2-7; 7 positions agree with TRBD1. J gave up 0 bases and V 3 bases, and 9 bases lay outside the gene matches. In germline, CDR1 is SGHTS, CDR2 YDEGEE. The CDR3 consists of 16 residues. DNA for the CDR3: TGTGCCAGCAGCTACCACAGGGGTTATGGCTCCTACGAGCAGTACTTC. Translation gives CASSYHRGYGSYEQYF.

The V gene is TRBV3-1 (or the pseudogene TRBV3-2), the J gene TRBJ2-3; 9 bases are shared with TRBD2. The CDR3 totals 15 residues. Per germline, CDR1 LGHDT and CDR2 YNNKEL (reference sequence). V lost 3 bases, J lost 3 bases, and 4 bases stayed unmatched. The DNA for the CDR3 is TGTGCCAGCAGCCAGCCGGGACTAGCAACAGATACGCAGTATTTT. As protein: CASSQPGLATDTQYF.

The chain couples TRBV6-6 to TRBJ1-5; no definite D call. Trimming left V 5 bases short and J 0 bases short, with 8 bases between. Germline V gives CDR1 MNHNY, CDR2 SVGAGI (reference sequence). The CDR3 consists of 14 residues. DNA of the CDR3: TGTGCCAGCAGTCCACTTGGTAGCAATCAGCCCCAGCATTTT. Encoded protein: CASSPLGSNQPQHF.